The rows below give T cell receptor beta chains drawn from one sample of a study of blood T cell repertoires in COVID-19. Clones were read by immunoSEQ multiplex PCR, and TCRdb kept only the in-frame ones, dropping some. Of 350,000 or so clones in the sample, roughly 90% were seen once. Material for sequencing was PBMCs or T cells enriched from blood (not recorded which). The receptor set was obtained from a woman younger than 45 who had recovered from COVID-19. Each CDR3 is given with its conserved first and last residue. D genes are given only for firm matches. Clone size is not always given. Where it is, it says once, few, many or a class for expanded clones.

>TRBV28|TRBD1|TRBJ1-1|-
CASSTTGGKAFF
TGTGCCAGCAGTACAACAGGGGGAAAAGCTTTCTTT
>TRBV13|-|TRBJ1-2|-
CASSFQGSDYGYTF
TGTGCCAGCAGCTTCCAGGGGTCGGACTATGGCTACACCTTC
>TRBV3-1/TRBV3-2|-|TRBJ1-2|-
CASSQNREGGYTF
TGTGCCAGCAGCCAGAACAGGGAGGGCGGCTACACCTTC
>TRBV28|-|TRBJ1-5|-
CASSLFTTGYQPQHF
TGTGCCAGCAGTTTATTTACGACAGGATATCAGCCCCAGCATTTT
>TRBV7-9|-|TRBJ1-2|-
CASSSGGFLTF
TGTGCCAGCAGCTCCGGTGGTTTCCTCACCTTC
>TRBV11-3|-|TRBJ1-1|once
CASRKTATNTEAFF
TGTGCCAGCAGAAAGACAGCTACGAACACTGAAGCTTTCTTT
>TRBV7-3|TRBD1|TRBJ2-5|-
CASSIGQAETQYF
TGTGCCAGCAGCATCGGACAGGCAGAGACCCAGTACTTC
>TRBV7-2|TRBD1|TRBJ2-7|-
CASSPLPRDRDEQYF
TGTGCCAGCAGCCCGCTACCACGGGACAGGGACGAGCAGTACTTC
>TRBV21-1|-|TRBJ1-2|few
CASSKGTAYGYTF
TGTGCCAGCAGCAAGGGGACAGCCTATGGCTACACCTTC
>TRBV27|-|TRBJ2-7|-
CASSPFAAAYEQYF
TGTGCCAGCAGTCCATTTGCGGCAGCCTACGAGCAGTACTTC